This TCR beta chain was profiled in a study of blood T cell repertoires in COVID-19. Trimming stripped 6 bases from V and 9 bases from J, with 15 bases between. Germline loops: CDR1 SGHAT, CDR2 FQNNGV. The CDR3 covers 14 residues. The table came from immunoSEQ multiplex PCR; TCRdb's copy has only in-frame clones and leaves some out. The sample lists 200,000 to 250,000 clones, under 85% seen once, with approximately 1.8% in the top ten. The receptor comes from a man in his thirties or forties who had recovered from COVID-19. The sequenced sample was peripheral blood. The V gene is TRBV11-2, the J gene TRBJ1-6; D not certain. CDR3 residues: CASSSDGVSSPLHF. CDR3 bases: TGTGCCAGCAGTTCGGACGGGGTGAGTTCACCCCTCCACTTT.